The next 2 T cell receptor beta chains were all read from a single sample in a study of graft-versus-host responses after intestinal transplantation. The assay was immunoSEQ multiplex PCR, and TCRdb's table has in-frame clones only and misses some. The sample records about 98,000 clones, 80% to 85% being singletons. What these receptors recognize is not known. This sample comprised unstimulated CD8+ T cells sorted from spleen or lymph node cells, obtained before intestinal transplant. These TCRs come from a human donor who received an intestinal transplant.

The chain combines TRBV9 with TRBJ2-5; TRBD1 matches 7 bases. Germline V lookup: CDR1 SGDLS, CDR2 YYNGEE. The CDR3 extends over 16 amino acids. V lost 3 bases and J lost 3; bases outside the gene matches: 11. The CDR3 coding sequence is TGTGCCAGCAGCGAACCATCTACCGGGACAGAAGAGACCCAGTACTTC. This gives the protein CASSEPSTGTEETQYF.

The CDR3 is CASSPGRDRGGYTF. In DNA, the CDR3 is TGTGCCAGCAGTCCCGGTAGGGATCGAGGAGGCTACACCTTC. The chain uses TRBV6-6 and TRBJ1-2; no clear D gene. This CDR3 has 14 amino acids. V lost 5 bases to trimming and J lost 8 bases, with 18 bases between them. Germline V lookup: CDR1 MNHNY, CDR2 SVGAGI (reference sequence).